This T cell receptor (beta chain) derives from a study of sequential checkpoint blockade in melanoma. About the research overall: About 90 pretreatment tumor DNA samples were TCRβ immunosequenced. Matched biopsies came pretreatment and at week 13 for approximately 22 patients.

The assay was immunoSEQ multiplex PCR, and TCRdb's table has in-frame clones only and misses some. The table includes about 22,000 clones, under 30% detected once. Findings and limits, study-wide: Clinical benefit was about 30 times likelier when tumor T-cell fraction and clonality increased.

Details on this clone: Its antigen is as yet unknown.

Treatment described: randomized to nivolumab then ipilimumab (arm A) or the reverse (arm B). The germline CDR1 and CDR2 sequences are SGHDN and FVKESK. V was pared by 5 bases and J by 0 bases, with 17 bases between. The CDR3 totals 16 residues. The material sequenced was tumor tissue (inferred from file names), taken from a patient given nivolumab and ipilimumab in sequence. V and J are TRBV14 and TRBJ2-7; D assignment may be TRBD1 or TRBD2 (5 bases each). The receptor comes from a human donor with melanoma. The CDR3 coding sequence is TGTGCCAGCAGCATAACCGGGACGGCTAGCTCCTACGAGCAGTACTTC. This encodes CASSITGTASSYEQYF.